This T cell receptor (beta chain) emerged from a study of T cell responses to AZD1222 COVID-19 vaccine. Study overall: Pooling covered second doses at about 4 or about 12 weeks.

Sequencing used immunoSEQ multiplex PCR; TCRdb keeps in-frame clones, though not all of them. The repertoire holds about 120,000 clones, with 70% to 90% as singletons. V shed 8 bases and J shed 3 bases, with 11 bases lying between them. This CDR3 contains 12 residues. This clonotype was sampled from an adult in good health. J is TRBJ2-7 and V is TRBV23-1, with D unclear. TRBV23-1 is an ORF for which the function is uncertain. The sample was peripheral blood, taken on day 0 of AZD1222 vaccination. The CDR3 DNA reads TGCGCCAGCCCATCAGCAGTCTACGAGCAGTACTTC. This encodes CASPSAVYEQYF.